Listed below are T cell receptor beta chains from one sample, sequenced in a study of T cells in Graves' hyperthyroidism and ophthalmopathy. TCRdb recomputed calls from the multiplex PCR reads with MiXCR, one row per CDR3 protein. This table has approximately 560,000 distinct CDR3 sequences, roughly 50% appearing once. The sequencing sample was made of peripheral blood or thyroid tissue (not recorded which). The receptor set was obtained from a woman younger than 35 with Graves' hyperthyroidism. The CDR3 runs from the conserved cysteine through the conserved F or W. The order of the fields is V gene, J gene, D gene, clone size, CDR3 protein, CDR3 DNA. The D gene is left open where the match is weak. Size tells how often a clone was seen (once, few, many) or the class of an expanded clone, and some rows leave it out.

V gene: TRBV7-6; J gene: TRBJ2-7; D gene: TRBD2; clone size: -; CDR3 protein: CASRQDRSGAYEQYF; CDR3 DNA: TGTGCCAGCAGACAAGATAGGAGCGGGGCCTACGAGCAGTACTTC
V gene: TRBV7-3; J gene: TRBJ1-4; D gene: -; clone size: few; CDR3 protein: CASSVSRGSSEKLFF; CDR3 DNA: TGTGCCAGCAGCGTCAGCAGGGGAAGTTCTGAAAAACTGTTTTTT
V gene: TRBV2; J gene: TRBJ1-2; D gene: TRBD1; clone size: many; CDR3 protein: CASSEAGQGGYTF; CDR3 DNA: TGTGCCAGCAGTGAAGCGGGACAGGGGGGCTACACCTTC
V gene: TRBV7-9; J gene: TRBJ1-2; D gene: -; clone size: -; CDR3 protein: CASSYPRVAVGYGYTF; CDR3 DNA: TGTGCCAGCAGCTACCCCCGGGTGGCGGTCGGCTATGGCTACACCTTC
V gene: TRBV10-3; J gene: TRBJ1-5; D gene: -; clone size: -; CDR3 protein: CAISDRFQADQPQHF; CDR3 DNA: TGTGCCATCAGTGACAGGTTCCAGGCGGATCAGCCCCAGCATTTT
V gene: TRBV19; J gene: TRBJ2-3; D gene: TRBD2; clone size: -; CDR3 protein: CASSPGGLNQPQYF; CDR3 DNA: TGTGCCAGTAGCCCGGGAGGGTTGAATCAGCCCCAGTATTTT
V gene: TRBV7-9; J gene: TRBJ1-5; D gene: -; clone size: -; CDR3 protein: CASSLVTGTNQPQHF; CDR3 DNA: TGTGCCAGCAGCTTGGTAACAGGGACGAATCAGCCCCAGCATTTT
V gene: TRBV2; J gene: TRBJ1-2; D gene: -; clone size: -; CDR3 protein: CASTKGQNVYGYTF; CDR3 DNA: TGTGCCAGCACCAAAGGACAGAACGTCTATGGCTACACCTTC
V gene: TRBV24-1; J gene: TRBJ1-1; D gene: -; clone size: -; CDR3 protein: CATSDELGHREAFF; CDR3 DNA: TGTGCCACCAGTGATGAACTAGGACACCGCGAAGCTTTCTTT
V gene: TRBV19; J gene: TRBJ1-1; D gene: -; clone size: once; CDR3 protein: CASSISTENTEAFF; CDR3 DNA: TGTGCCAGTAGTATAAGCACGGAGAACACTGAAGCTTTCTTT
V gene: TRBV24-1; J gene: TRBJ2-2; D gene: -; clone size: few; CDR3 protein: CATSDPNPRGHGELFF; CDR3 DNA: TGTGCCACCAGTGACCCAAATCCTCGGGGGCACGGGGAGCTGTTTTTT
V gene: TRBV7-2; J gene: TRBJ1-1; D gene: -; clone size: -; CDR3 protein: CASSLATGLNTEAFF; CDR3 DNA: TGTGCCAGCAGCTTAGCAACAGGCCTGAACACTGAAGCTTTCTTT
V gene: TRBV7-9; J gene: TRBJ1-5; D gene: -; clone size: few; CDR3 protein: CASSSWTTNQPQHF; CDR3 DNA: TGTGCCAGCAGCTCCTGGACAACAAATCAGCCCCAGCATTTT
V gene: TRBV5-1; J gene: TRBJ2-5; D gene: TRBD2; clone size: -; CDR3 protein: CASSTPGGGTQYF; CDR3 DNA: TGCGCCAGCAGCACACCGGGAGGAGGGACCCAGTACTTC
V gene: TRBV10-3; J gene: TRBJ1-3; D gene: -; clone size: -; CDR3 protein: CAISEGRDTIYF; CDR3 DNA: TGTGCCATCAGTGAAGGTAGAGACACCATATATTTT
V gene: TRBV14; J gene: TRBJ1-2; D gene: TRBD1; clone size: -; CDR3 protein: CASSQGGQGVFGYTF; CDR3 DNA: TGTGCCAGCAGCCAAGGGGGACAGGGGGTTTTTGGCTACACCTTC
V gene: TRBV24-1; J gene: TRBJ2-7; D gene: -; clone size: -; CDR3 protein: CATSERQGLGVQYF; CDR3 DNA: TGTGCCACCAGTGAGAGACAGGGACTAGGTGTTCAGTACTTC
V gene: TRBV10-3; J gene: TRBJ1-2; D gene: -; clone size: many; CDR3 protein: CAISESASTNYGYTF; CDR3 DNA: TGTGCCATCAGTGAGTCTGCTTCCACTAACTATGGCTACACCTTC
V gene: TRBV7-2; J gene: TRBJ2-5; D gene: -; clone size: many; CDR3 protein: CASSLPGTGETQYF; CDR3 DNA: TGTGCCAGCAGCTTGCCGGGGACTGGGGAGACCCAGTACTTC
V gene: TRBV20-1; J gene: TRBJ1-1; D gene: TRBD1; clone size: once; CDR3 protein: CSAPPGQENTEAFF; CDR3 DNA: TGCAGTGCTCCTCCGGGACAGGAGAACACTGAAGCTTTCTTT
V gene: TRBV25-1; J gene: TRBJ1-2; D gene: -; clone size: -; CDR3 protein: CASRPQVYGYTF; CDR3 DNA: TGTGCCAGCAGACCACAGGTTTATGGCTACACCTTC
V gene: TRBV7-2; J gene: TRBJ1-2; D gene: -; clone size: -; CDR3 protein: CASRRIRAVRDYGYTF; CDR3 DNA: TGTGCCAGCAGAAGGATCCGGGCAGTAAGGGACTATGGCTACACCTTC
V gene: TRBV29-1; J gene: TRBJ1-5; D gene: -; clone size: -; CDR3 protein: CSVAATLSGPQHF; CDR3 DNA: TGCAGCGTTGCCGCAACTCTTTCCGGACCCCAGCATTTT
V gene: TRBV2; J gene: TRBJ2-5; D gene: TRBD2; clone size: -; CDR3 protein: CASSQWTSGYQETQYF; CDR3 DNA: TGTGCCAGCAGCCAGTGGACTAGCGGCTACCAAGAGACCCAGTACTTC
V gene: TRBV15; J gene: TRBJ2-6; D gene: TRBD1; clone size: -; CDR3 protein: CATSRDHRGGANVLTF; CDR3 DNA: TGTGCCACCAGCAGAGATCACAGGGGTGGGGCTAACGTCCTGACTTTC